One sample yielded the 28 T cell receptor beta chains listed below, sequenced in a study of T cell clonality in common variable immunodeficiency (dated by TCRdb to the mid-2010s). Library generation was performed with the immunoSEQ multiplex PCR assay. TCRdb took this table from immuneACCESS and kept in-frame rearrangements with V and J called. Such tables lack part of the clones; where checked against another copy, unresolved V genes explain under half of the gap, and the rest is unexplained. The table puts 30,000 to 40,000 clones in this sample, none counted just once. The top ten constitute over 8% of the sample. The source material was peripheral blood mononuclear cells. All receptors derive from a person between 18 and 70 years old in good health.

This clone was seen repeatedly, ten times or more. The CDR3 goes on 3 residues after the read ends, and that part is filled in from the germline J gene. The chain joins TRBV29-1 to TRBJ2-1, with 10 bases that match TRBD2. The CDR3 contains 16 residues. The germline CDR1 and CDR2 sequences are SQVTM and ANQGSEA. With 2 bases clipped from V and 3 bases from J, the junction kept 7 bases outside the gene matches. The part of the CDR3 DNA that was read is TGCAGCGTTGAATTCCCACTAGCGGGGTTCTACAATGAG. This gives the protein CSVEFPLAGFYNE. The CDR3, in full, reads CSVEFPLAGFYNEQFF.

This clone was picked up many times. The sequence runs out 3 residues before the end of the CDR3; the remainder is reconstructed from the germline J gene. The genes are TRBV20-1 and TRBJ2-5, with D possibly matching TRBD1 (6 bases). Germline CDR1 and CDR2: DFQATT and SNEGSKA (reference sequence). The CDR3 is 15 residues long. Trimming left V 0 bases short and J 0 bases short, with 11 bases between. The DNA read from the CDR3 is TGCAGTGCTAGAGAGGGGGCACGGGACCAAGAGACC. Translating it yields CSAREGARDQET. The complete CDR3 sequence is CSAREGARDQETQYF.

This clone appeared many times. Read data end 3 residues before the CDR3 end; the end is taken from the germline J gene. The V and J genes are TRBV5-1 and TRBJ1-1; D perhaps matches TRBD1 (5 bases). The CDR3 length is 14 residues. The germline CDR1 and CDR2 sequences are SGHRS and YFSETQ. The ends were cut back, 10 bases at V and 6 bases at J, with 22 bases in the middle. The CDR3 reads CASQTGSGASEAFF. CDR3 DNA, as far as it was read: TGCGCCTCCCAGACTGGGAGCGGGGCATCTGAA. Full variable domain (outside the CDR3, taken from reference TRBV5-1 and TRBJ1-1): KAGVTQTPRYLIKTRGQQVTLSCSPISGHRSVSWYQQTPGQGLQFLFEYFSETQRNKGNFPGRFSGRQFSNSRSEMNVSTLELGDSALYLCASQTGSGASEAFFGQGTRLTVV.

As concerns this clone: Read data end 3 residues before the CDR3 end; the end is taken from the germline J gene. The chain recombines TRBV7-3 with TRBJ1-2; D is ambiguous. The CDR3 is made up of 15 amino acids. From germline, CDR1 is SGHTA and CDR2 FQGTGA. The CDR3 sequence is CASSPNGLGYNDYTF. The CDR3 DNA, read in part, is TGTGCCAGCAGCCCTAATGGACTAGGATACAATGAC.

A few counts support this clone. Compared with germline, one end of the junction differs, possibly owing to a read error. The read terminates 3 residues before the CDR3 end, so the remaining end is supplied by the germline J gene. Other DNA sequences in this specimen translate into the identical CDR3. V and J are TRBV19 and TRBJ1-3; a possible D gene is TRBD1 (5 bases). Looked up from germline, CDR1 is LNHDA and CDR2 is SQIVND (reference sequence). The CDR3 is made up of 17 amino acids. The covered CDR3 bases are TGTGCCAGTAGTATAAGGGGCGACATACTCTCTGGAAACACA. This translates into CASSIRGDILSGNT. The entire CDR3 protein reads CASSIRGDILSGNTIYF.

On this clone: The CDR3 goes on 3 residues after the read ends, and that part is filled in from the germline J gene. The chain employs TRBV19 and TRBJ2-3, with TRBD2 as a possible D gene (7 bases). V gave up 3 bases and J gave up 6 bases, with 16 bases separating them. Germline V gene lookup returns CDR1 LNHDA and CDR2 SQIVND (reference sequence). This CDR3 spans 15 amino acids. CDR3 protein: CASSMIRGAGDTQYF. The sequenced CDR3 bases are TGTGCCAGTAGTATGATCCGGGGGGCGGGGGATACG. The complete variable domain, with remaining parts taken from reference TRBV19 and TRBJ2-3, reads DGGITQSPKYLFRKEGQNVTLSCEQNLNHDAMYWYRQDPGQGLRLIYYSQIVNDFQKGDIAEGYSVSREKKESFPLTVTSAQKNPTAFYLCASSMIRGAGDTQYFGPGTRLTVL.

This clone occurred many times. The read stops 3 residues short of the end of the CDR3; the missing end is completed from the germline J gene. The rearrangement links TRBV2 to TRBJ2-7; possible D gene TRBD2, 5 bases. Germline loops: CDR1 SNHLY, CDR2 FYNNEI. The CDR3 length is 13 residues. Trimming pared 11 bases from V and 0 bases from J, leaving 14 bases between. CDR3 DNA, as far as it was read: TGTGCCGGAACCCAGGAGGCCTCCTACGAG. Encoded protein: CAGTQEASYE. The entire CDR3 is CAGTQEASYEQYF.

This clone was observed at least ten times. The CDR3 is cut off 3 residues early in the read; its end comes from the germline J gene. This chain links TRBV6-1 with TRBJ2-7; D gene uncertain. The CDR3 consists of 13 residues. Germline assignment: CDR1 MNHNS and CDR2 SASEGT. V gave up 1 base and J gave up 3 bases, with 7 bases separating them. CDR3 bases read: TGTGCCAGCAGTGAAGTAGAAGTCTACGAG. Its protein is CASSEVEVYE. The whole CDR3 protein reads CASSEVEVYEQYF.

This clone was seen many times. The read halts 3 residues ahead of the CDR3 end, with the missing end drawn from the germline J gene. V usage is TRBV5-8 and J usage is TRBJ2-1, with D maybe TRBD1 (5 bases). This CDR3 has 15 amino acids. The ends were cut back, 0 bases at V and 0 bases at J, with 7 bases in the middle. Germline V gene sequence: CDR1 SGHTS, CDR2 YDEGEE. CDR3 DNA, as far as it was read: TGTGCCAGCAGCTTGGGACAGAGCTCCTACAATGAG. Encoded protein: CASSLGQSSYNE. The entire CDR3 protein reads CASSLGQSSYNEQFF.

This clone has ten or more counts. From the germline J gene comes the end of the CDR3, since the read stops 3 residues before it. The rearrangement links TRBV5-6 to TRBJ2-5; D perhaps matches TRBD2 (6 bases). The V end lost 5 bases, the J end lost 5 bases, and 13 bases lay between the germline ends. The CDR3 has 13 amino acids. Germline values: CDR1 SGHDT, CDR2 YYEEEE. CDR3 sequence reads: CASRSGAGETQYF. The CDR3 bases that were read are TGTGCCAGCAGATCTGGGGCGGGGGAGACC.

Many counts were recorded for this clone. The read halts 3 residues ahead of the CDR3 end, with the missing end drawn from the germline J gene. This chain joins TRBV5-1 and TRBJ2-2, with a possible D match to TRBD1 (6 bases). The germline V gene encodes CDR1 SGHRS and CDR2 YFSETQ. V gave up 7 bases and J gave up 3 bases, with 13 bases separating them. The CDR3 covers 14 residues. Partial CDR3 DNA: TGCGCCAGCTCCGGGACACCGGACACCGGGGAG. Amino acid sequence: CASSGTPDTGE. The CDR3 reads in full as CASSGTPDTGELFF. The whole variable domain, remainder taken from reference TRBV5-1 and TRBJ2-2, is KAGVTQTPRYLIKTRGQQVTLSCSPISGHRSVSWYQQTPGQGLQFLFEYFSETQRNKGNFPGRFSGRQFSNSRSEMNVSTLELGDSALYLCASSGTPDTGELFFGEGSRLTVL.

The table lists this clone with a few counts. This chain's CDR3 is CASSATGESNQPQYF. CDR3 DNA (partial): TGTGCCAGTAGTGCGACAGGGGAAAGCAATCAGCCG. The J gene is TRBJ2-3, the V gene TRBV19; 8 nucleotides agree with TRBD1. The read ends 3 residues early relative to the CDR3; the germline J gene fills the gap. Looked up from germline, CDR1 is LNHDA and CDR2 is SQIVND (reference sequence). This CDR3 contains 15 residues. Drawing the rest from reference TRBV19 and TRBJ2-3, the complete variable domain is DGGITQSPKYLFRKEGQNVTLSCEQNLNHDAMYWYRQDPGQGLRLIYYSQIVNDFQKGDIAEGYSVSREKKESFPLTVTSAQKNPTAFYLCASSATGESNQPQYFGPGTRLTVL.

In this sample, this clone turned up many times. The sequence runs out 3 residues before the end of the CDR3; the remainder is reconstructed from the germline J gene. The chain employs TRBV6-1 and TRBJ1-1; 9 positions match TRBD1. Trimming removed 4 bases from V and 5 bases from J; junction bases left unmatched: 5. This CDR3 has 14 residues. Per germline, CDR1 MNHNS and CDR2 SASEGT. The CDR3 loop is CASSAGQGRTEAFF. The sequenced part of the CDR3 DNA is TGTGCCAGCAGTGCCGGACAGGGGAGAACTGAA.

This clone appeared a few times. The read ends 3 residues before the CDR3 terminus; that terminus is restored from the germline J gene. V usage is TRBV7-9 and J usage is TRBJ2-5; D uncertain. With 2 bases removed from V and 5 bases from J, the gap between germline ends came to 9 bases. The CDR3 extends over 13 amino acids. Germline V CDR1 and CDR2: SEHNR, FQNEAQ (reference sequence). The CDR3: CASSLNSLETQYF. The CDR3 DNA, read in part, is TGTGCCAGCAGCTTAAACAGCCTGGAGACC.

This clone was recorded many times. The read ends 3 residues early relative to the CDR3; the germline J gene fills the gap. This chain uses TRBV20-1 with TRBJ1-3, with 7 bases matching TRBD1. The CDR3 runs to 13 residues. CDR1 is DFQATT and CDR2 is SNEGSKA in the germline V gene (reference sequence). Trimming took 0 bases from V and 5 from J; bases not matched to a gene: 1. The CDR3 here is CSARETGRNTIYF. Incomplete CDR3 DNA: TGCAGTGCTAGAGAGACAGGGCGAAACACC.

In its sample, this clone was seen many times. Read coverage stops 3 residues before the CDR3 terminus; the germline J gene supplies the remainder. The rearrangement joins TRBV6-1 to TRBJ1-5; the match to TRBD1 covers 9 bases. Germline CDR1 is MNHNS and CDR2 is SASEGT. J gave up 7 bases and V 4 bases, and 8 bases lay outside the gene matches. This CDR3 contains 15 residues. The CDR3 DNA, read in part, is TGTGCCAGCAGTGCCTATGGACAGGGGCACCAGCCC. Amino acid sequence: CASSAYGQGHQP. The complete CDR3 sequence is CASSAYGQGHQPQHF.

Many counts were recorded for this clone. The read stops 3 residues short of the end of the CDR3; the missing end is completed from the germline J gene. The rearrangement uses TRBV7-2 and TRBJ1-2; 8 bases line up with TRBD1. This CDR3 contains 15 residues. Germline V CDR1 and CDR2: SGHTA, FQGNSA. Unmatched junction bases numbered 11, after V lost 5 bases and J lost 6 bases. This CDR3 reads CASSDRGEGTNGYTF. Incomplete CDR3 DNA: TGTGCCAGCAGCGACAGGGGAGAGGGGACGAATGGC.

The sample holds many counts of this clone. The CDR3 end falls 3 residues outside the read, so it is completed with the germline J gene. The V gene is TRBV20-1, the J gene TRBJ2-2, with 11 positions matching TRBD2. V dropped 1 base and J dropped 6; count of bases not matched to a gene: 10. The CDR3 contains 17 residues. CDR1 and CDR2 (germline): DFQATT, SNEGSKA (reference sequence). The covered CDR3 bases are TGCAGTGCTAGAGTGCCTAGCGGGAGGCGGTTGGCCGGGGAG. Its protein product is CSARVPSGRRLAGE. The CDR3 in its entirety is CSARVPSGRRLAGELFF.

This clone has a count of ten or more. The junction and the germline gene differ at one end; a read error may be behind it. The observed sequence ends 3 residues before the CDR3 terminus, with the missing tail filled in from the germline J gene. The V call is TRBV7-7, the J call TRBJ2-1, with D perhaps TRBD2 (6 bases). The CDR3 totals 15 residues. The germline V gene has CDR1 SSHAT and CDR2 FNYEAQ (reference sequence). The chain's CDR3 is CASSVAASSYNEQFF. Partial CDR3 DNA: TGTGCTAGCAGCGTAGCGGCAAGCTCCTACAATGAG.

This clone was seen many times. The CDR3 end falls 3 residues outside the read, so it is completed with the germline J gene. J is TRBJ1-1 and V is TRBV20-1; 7 bases are a match to TRBD1. V lost 3 bases and J lost 5; bases outside the gene matches: 6. Germline V lookup: CDR1 DFQATT, CDR2 SNEGSKA (reference sequence). The CDR3 spans 13 residues. The chain's CDR3 is CSARETGSTEAFF. The CDR3 bases that were read are TGCAGTGCTAGGGAGACAGGGTCGACTGAA.

This clone was detected many times. The CDR3 goes on 3 residues after the read ends, and that part is filled in from the germline J gene. This sequence joins TRBV19 and TRBJ2-6; perhaps TRBD2 as D (5 bases). Trimming shortened V by 5 bases and J by 0 bases, and 17 bases separated the two germline ends. This CDR3 spans 18 amino acids. CDR1 is LNHDA, CDR2 SQIVND, per germline (reference sequence). The CDR3 loop reads CASSALRAELSGANVLTF. CDR3 bases read: TGTGCCAGTAGTGCCCTGAGGGCCGAACTCTCTGGGGCCAACGTC. Together with reference TRBV19 and TRBJ2-6, the CDR3 gives the full variable domain: DGGITQSPKYLFRKEGQNVTLSCEQNLNHDAMYWYRQDPGQGLRLIYYSQIVNDFQKGDIAEGYSVSREKKESFPLTVTSAQKNPTAFYLCASSALRAELSGANVLTFGAGSRLTVL.

This clone has a count of ten or more. The read falls 3 residues short of the CDR3 end, and the missing part is taken from the germline J gene. V is TRBV4-2 and J is TRBJ1-1; D ambiguous. Germline V gene lookup returns CDR1 LGHNA and CDR2 YNFKEQ. Trimming stripped 4 bases from V and 3 bases from J, with 9 bases between. This CDR3 comprises 13 residues. CDR3 DNA, as far as it was read: TGTGCCAGCAGCCTGGGCGTGGACACTGAA. This gives the protein CASSLGVDTE. The full CDR3 sequence reads CASSLGVDTEAFF.

There are many counts of this clone. Coverage ceases 3 residues before the CDR3 finishes, and the germline J gene fills in the end. The V call is TRBV14, the J call TRBJ2-7; D might be TRBD2 (6 bases). This CDR3 spans 14 amino acids. Germline V gene lookup returns CDR1 SGHDN and CDR2 FVKESK. V lost 0 bases to trimming and J lost 3 bases, with 9 bases between them. This CDR3 is CASSQDGGIYEQYF. CDR3 bases read: TGTGCCAGCAGCCAAGACGGCGGGATCTACGAG. Supplemented by reference TRBV14 and TRBJ2-7, the full variable domain reads EAGVTQFPSHSVIEKGQTVTLRCDPISGHDNLYWYRRVMGKEIKFLLHFVKESKQDESGMPNNRFLAERTGGTYSTLKVQPAELEDSGVYFCASSQDGGIYEQYFGPGTRLTVT.

This clone occurred a few times. The read ends 3 residues shy of where the CDR3 ends; the end is completed using the germline J gene. This chain links TRBV19 with TRBJ1-2, with D unresolved. The CDR3 contains 15 residues. CDR1 is LNHDA and CDR2 is SQIVND in the germline V gene (reference sequence). CDR3 region: CASSISRIRTDTYTF. Incomplete CDR3 DNA: TGTGCCAGTAGTATATCCAGGATACGCACAGATACC.

Note on this clone: The CDR3 is cut off 3 residues early in the read; its end comes from the germline J gene. The chain has TRBV19 and TRBJ2-2, with 9 bases fitting TRBD1. Germline CDR1 reads LNHDA; CDR2 reads SQIVND (reference sequence). The CDR3 runs 15 residues. V lost 5 bases and J lost 4; bases outside the gene matches: 5. CDR3 DNA, as far as it was read: TGTGCCAGTAGTCCCCAGACAGGGGGCACCGGGGAG. It specifies CASSPQTGGTGE. The whole CDR3 region reads CASSPQTGGTGELFF.

This clone was observed at least ten times. With the read ending 3 residues before the CDR3 end, the germline J gene is used to fill in that end. This sequence joins TRBV7-9 and TRBJ2-5; tentatively, D is TRBD2 (6 bases). Germline-derived CDR1 and CDR2 are SEHNR and FQNEAQ (reference sequence). V lost 3 bases to trimming and J lost 2 bases, with 13 bases between them. The CDR3 is made up of 15 amino acids. The CDR3 is CASSFSGGYQETQYF. The covered CDR3 bases are TGTGCCAGCAGCTTTTCCGGGGGTTATCAAGAGACC. Supplemented by reference TRBV7-9 and TRBJ2-5, the full variable domain reads DTGVSQNPRHKITKRGQNVTFRCDPISEHNRLYWYRQTLGQGPEFLTYFQNEAQLEKSRLLSDRFSAERPKGSFSTLEIQRTEQGDSAMYLCASSFSGGYQETQYFGPGTRLLVL.

This clone was counted ten times or more. The CDR3 bases that were read are TGTGCCATCAGTGCCAGCGGGGACCCCTGGGAGACC. It specifies CAISASGDPWET. The full-length CDR3 reads as CAISASGDPWETQYF. This chain links TRBV10-3 with TRBJ2-5; 7 bases map to TRBD2. With the read ending 3 residues before the CDR3 end, the germline J gene is used to fill in that end. Germline V gene sequence: CDR1 ENHRY, CDR2 SYGVKD. CDR3 length equals 15 residues. V lost 4 bases and J lost 5; bases outside the gene matches: 10.

This clone was observed many times. The read finishes 3 residues shy of the CDR3 end, and the germline J gene is used to complete it. The chain is built from TRBV5-1 and TRBJ2-2; a weak D match, TRBD1 (6 bases). The CDR3 consists of 14 residues. Germline lookup yields CDR1 SGHRS and CDR2 YFSETQ. Trimming left V 7 bases short and J 4 bases short, with 14 bases between. The CDR3 is CASRLGQSTGELFF. CDR3 bases read: TGCGCCAGCCGTCTTGGACAGTCCACCGGGGAG.